The present TCR beta chain was sequenced within a study of T-cell reconstitution after alpha-beta-depleted transplantation in children. TCRbeta library construction was performed incorporating unique molecular identifiers. TCRdb passed the PCR reads through MiXCR, listing each CDR3 protein once. The sample records about 490,000 distinct CDR3 sequences, over 9.5% being singletons. The germline gives CDR1 LNHDA, CDR2 SQIVND (reference sequence). The CDR3 covers 15 residues. V lost 6 bases, J lost 0 bases, and 12 bases lay in between. Sequenced here: PBMCs, sampled before TCRalphabeta/CD19-depleted stem cell transplant. The receptor's source is a child younger than 10 with inherited bone marrow failure, due to receive a stem cell transplant. V gene TRBV19 combines with J gene TRBJ1-5; possibly TRBD1 for D (5 bases). CDR3 nucleotides: TGTGCCAGTAGAAGAAGACAGACTAGCAATCAGCCCCAGCATTTT. Its translation: CASRRRQTSNQPQHF.